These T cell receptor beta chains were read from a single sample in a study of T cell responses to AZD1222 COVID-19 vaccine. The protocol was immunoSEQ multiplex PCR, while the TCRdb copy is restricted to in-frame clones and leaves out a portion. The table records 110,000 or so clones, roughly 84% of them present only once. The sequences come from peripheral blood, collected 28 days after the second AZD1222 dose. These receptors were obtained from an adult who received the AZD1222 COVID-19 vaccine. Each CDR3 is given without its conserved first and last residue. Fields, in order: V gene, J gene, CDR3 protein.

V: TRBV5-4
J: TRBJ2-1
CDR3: ASSPPGDRYNEQF

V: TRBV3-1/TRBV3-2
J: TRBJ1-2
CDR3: ASSAPAFGYT

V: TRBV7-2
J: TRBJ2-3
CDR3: ASSLGSPGAGDTQY

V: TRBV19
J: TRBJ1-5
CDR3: ASSIGGQGGNQPQH

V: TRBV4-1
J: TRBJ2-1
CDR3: ASALTSGSQLGDYNEQF

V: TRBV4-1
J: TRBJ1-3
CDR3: ASSRRPGMGGDTIY

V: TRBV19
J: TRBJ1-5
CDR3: ASSILSTGNQPQH

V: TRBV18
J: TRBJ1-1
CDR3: ASSLTGTDMNTEAF

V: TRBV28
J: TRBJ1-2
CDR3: ASSLGPLYNYGYT

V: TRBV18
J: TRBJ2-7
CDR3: ASSPGQGSVIYEQY

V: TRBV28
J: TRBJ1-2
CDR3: ASRVRQGAVYGYT

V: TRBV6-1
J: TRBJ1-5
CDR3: ASSDRQPQH

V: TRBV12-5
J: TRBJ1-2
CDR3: ASGLVLDRSNYGYT

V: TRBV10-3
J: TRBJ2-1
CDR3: AIGELRRSNEQF

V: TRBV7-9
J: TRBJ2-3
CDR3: ASSPMEASSTDTQY

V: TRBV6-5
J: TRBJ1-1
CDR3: ASSFGGGMNTEAF

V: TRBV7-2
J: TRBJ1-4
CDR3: ASSGLKGNEKLF

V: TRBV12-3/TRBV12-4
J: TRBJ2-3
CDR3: ASTFTDTQY

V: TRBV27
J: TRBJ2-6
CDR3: ASSSITGANVLT

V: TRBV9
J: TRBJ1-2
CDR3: ASSVAGQTNYGYT

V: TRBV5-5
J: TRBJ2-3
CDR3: ASSLVSGGAVDTQY

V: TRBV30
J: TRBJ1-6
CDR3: AWQRGGTGNSPLH

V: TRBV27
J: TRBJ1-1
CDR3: ASSFNPANRESTEAF

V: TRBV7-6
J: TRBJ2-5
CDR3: ASSSIAGRQETQY

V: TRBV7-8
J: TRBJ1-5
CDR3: ASSRPRRRGNQPQH

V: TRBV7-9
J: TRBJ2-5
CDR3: ASSRSRGKGAGGRETQY

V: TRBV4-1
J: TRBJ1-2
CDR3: ASSQDKAGANYGYT

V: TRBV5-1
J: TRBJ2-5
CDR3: ASSLLTSAETQY

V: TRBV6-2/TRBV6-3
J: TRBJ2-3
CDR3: ASSVAGEGTDTQY

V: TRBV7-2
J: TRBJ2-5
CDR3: ASSLVGQETQY

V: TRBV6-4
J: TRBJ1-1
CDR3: ASSTQRNTEAF